A selection of T cell receptor beta chains follows, all from one sample in a study of T cell repertoires in cytomegalovirus infection. TCRdb re-analysed the reads in MiXCR, keeping a single row per CDR3 protein. The sample holds more than 95,000 distinct CDR3 sequences, approximately 30% seen once. For these receptors, no antigen is known. This specimen was CD8+ T cells from cultured PBMCs, taken from culture after CMV antigen stimulation. The receptors here all came from a human donor in good health (CMV status not recorded). Some clones in this sample may be carry-over from other donors' samples. Each CDR3 is given with its conserved first and last residue. The D gene is left open where the match is weak. Only some rows state a clone size, as once, few, many or a class for expanded clones.

len	v_gene	j_gene	abundance	d_gene	CDR3nt	CDR3aa
12	TRBV7-6	TRBJ1-5	once	-	TGTGCCAGCAGCTTAGATCTTAGGCCCCAGCATTTT	CASSLDLRPQHF
15	TRBV20-1	TRBJ2-2	-	-	TGCAGTGCTAGGGCCCTCAGTTCAGGACGCGGGGAGCTGTTTTTT	CSARALSSGRGELFF
17	TRBV7-6	TRBJ2-1	many	-	TGTGCCAGCAGCCAATATGTAGAAGGGGGGCCGAACAATGAGCAGTTCTTC	CASSQYVEGGPNNEQFF
16	TRBV12-3/TRBV12-4	TRBJ1-5	once	-	TGTGCCAGCAGTTTAGGTGGGTGGATTAGCAATCAGCCCCAGCATTTT	CASSLGGWISNQPQHF
20	TRBV7-2	TRBJ2-3	many	-	TGTGCCAGCAGCCACGACCCCAAAATTCTTGGGGGGCTTTTTACAGATACGCAGTATTTT	CASSHDPKILGGLFTDTQYF
15	TRBV4-1	TRBJ1-2	once	-	TGTGCCAGCAGTTTATCGGGGGGGCGCTTCTATGGCTACACCTTC	CASSLSGGRFYGYTF
12	TRBV7-3	TRBJ2-7	-	-	TGTGCCTGCAGCTCGGACACCTACGAGCAGTACTTC	CACSSDTYEQYF
17	TRBV6-5	TRBJ2-6	-	-	TGTGCCAGCAGTTACTCGGATACGGAGACGGGGGCCAACGTCCTGACTTTC	CASSYSDTETGANVLTF
16	TRBV7-3	TRBJ2-1	many	TRBD2	TGTGCCAGCAGCCCCTTGGGGGGGGGGGCCTACAATGAGCAGTTCTTC	CASSPLGGGAYNEQFF
13	TRBV7-2	TRBJ2-7	-	-	TGTGCCAGCAGCTTAGGCTCCTGGGTAGAGCAGTACTTC	CASSLGSWVEQYF
12	TRBV29-1	TRBJ2-1	-	-	TGCAGCGTTGAGCGCAGCGACAATGAGCAGTTCTTC	CSVERSDNEQFF
12	TRBV7-1	TRBJ1-2	-	-	TGTGCCAGCCTGGACAGCGACTATGGCTACACCTTC	CASLDSDYGYTF
15	TRBV4-1	TRBJ2-7	-	-	TGCGCCAGCAGCCAATCGGCGGGGAGCTCCTACGAGCAGTACTTC	CASSQSAGSSYEQYF
17	TRBV7-2	TRBJ2-1	few	-	TGTGCCAGCACCCCCGCCCCGGGACCTCTAACAGGTGACGGGCAGTTCTTC	CASTPAPGPLTGDGQFF
13	TRBV5-4	TRBJ2-3	once	-	TGTGCCAGCAGCTTCAGGGGTGTAGATACGCAGTATTTT	CASSFRGVDTQYF
13	TRBV7-2	TRBJ1-2	few	-	TGTGCCAGCAGCTTAGACTTAATGGACGGCTACACCTTC	CASSLDLMDGYTF
18	TRBV19	TRBJ1-5	few	-	TGTGCCAGTAGTATTAGAGGATCCTTGATCTATAGCAATCAGCCCCAGCATTTT	CASSIRGSLIYSNQPQHF
13	TRBV6-2/TRBV6-3	TRBJ2-1	few	-	TGTGCCAGCAGTTGGGGGGGCACAGGGGAGCAGTTCTTC	CASSWGGTGEQFF
17	TRBV12-3/TRBV12-4	TRBJ1-3	many	TRBD1	TGTGCCAGCAGTGTGGACAGGGGGCGAGAAGGTGGAAACACCATATATTTT	CASSVDRGREGGNTIYF
17	TRBV27	TRBJ1-5	-	-	TGTGCCAGCAGTACGGCCAGGGGCGCCTATAGCAATCAGCCCCAGCATTTT	CASSTARGAYSNQPQHF
16	TRBV27	TRBJ2-1	-	-	TGTGCCAGCACCTCTCGCTGGGAAAACCCCTACAATGAGCAGTTCTTC	CASTSRWENPYNEQFF
15	TRBV20-1	TRBJ1-1	-	-	TGCAGTGCAGAGTTCCTATCTGGGGGGTACACTGAAGCTTTCTTT	CSAEFLSGGYTEAFF
15	TRBV4-1	TRBJ2-3	few	-	TGCGCCAGCAGCCAAGATGGGGCCTTCACAGATACGCAGTATTTT	CASSQDGAFTDTQYF
14	TRBV5-4	TRBJ2-7	many	TRBD1	TGTGCCAGCAGCTCCGTGGACAGGCCCTACGAGCAGTACTTC	CASSSVDRPYEQYF
15	TRBV7-6	TRBJ2-3	many	TRBD2	TGTGCCAGCAGCCCTACTAGCGGGAGCACAGATACGCAGTATTTT	CASSPTSGSTDTQYF
14	TRBV6-6	TRBJ1-1	many	-	TGTGCCAGCAGTTTGGACAGTCTGAACACTGAAGCTTTCTTT	CASSLDSLNTEAFF
16	TRBV6-2/TRBV6-3	TRBJ1-1	few	TRBD1	TGTGCCAGCGGGATGAACAGGGGGCCACTGGGCACTGAAGCTTTCTTT	CASGMNRGPLGTEAFF
17	TRBV18	TRBJ1-1	-	TRBD1	TGTGCCAGCTCACCTCGACAGGGCAGTCTGTTAGGCACTGAAGCTTTCTTT	CASSPRQGSLLGTEAFF